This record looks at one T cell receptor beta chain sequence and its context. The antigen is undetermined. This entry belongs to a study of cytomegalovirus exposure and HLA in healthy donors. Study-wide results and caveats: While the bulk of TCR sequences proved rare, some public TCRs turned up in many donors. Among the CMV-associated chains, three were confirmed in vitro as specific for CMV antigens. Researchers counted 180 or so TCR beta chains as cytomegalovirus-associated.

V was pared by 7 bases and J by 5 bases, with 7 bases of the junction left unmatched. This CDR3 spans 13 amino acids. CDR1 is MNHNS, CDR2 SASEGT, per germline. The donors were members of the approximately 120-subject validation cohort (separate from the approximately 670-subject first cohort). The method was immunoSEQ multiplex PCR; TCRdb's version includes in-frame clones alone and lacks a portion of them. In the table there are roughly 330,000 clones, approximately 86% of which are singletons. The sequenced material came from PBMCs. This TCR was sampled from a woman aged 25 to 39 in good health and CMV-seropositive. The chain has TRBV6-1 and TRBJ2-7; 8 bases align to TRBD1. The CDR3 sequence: CASKVQGGDEQYF. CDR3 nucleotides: TGTGCCAGCAAGGTACAGGGGGGTGACGAGCAGTACTTC.